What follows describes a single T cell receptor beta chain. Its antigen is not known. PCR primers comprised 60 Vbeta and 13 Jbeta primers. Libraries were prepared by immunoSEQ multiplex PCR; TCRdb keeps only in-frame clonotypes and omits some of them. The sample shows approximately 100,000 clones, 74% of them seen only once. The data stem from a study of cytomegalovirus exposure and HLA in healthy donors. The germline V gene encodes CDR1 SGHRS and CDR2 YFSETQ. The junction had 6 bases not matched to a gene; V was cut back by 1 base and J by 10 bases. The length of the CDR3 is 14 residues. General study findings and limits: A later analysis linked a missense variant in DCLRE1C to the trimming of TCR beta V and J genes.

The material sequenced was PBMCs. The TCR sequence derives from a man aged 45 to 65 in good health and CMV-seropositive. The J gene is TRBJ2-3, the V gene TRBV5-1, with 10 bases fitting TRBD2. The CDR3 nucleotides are TGCGCCAGCAGCTTGAGCGGGACTAGCGCCCCGCAGTATTTT. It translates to CASSLSGTSAPQYF.